Presented here are 4 T cell receptor beta chains from one specimen sequenced in a study of blood T cells in healthy people across ages. Together with a sample-barcoded 5' primer, a J-beta primer mix was included in a second PCR lasting about 7 to 11 cycles. TCRdb fed the 5' RACE reads into MiXCR, producing one record per CDR3 protein. The data hold under 2,000,000 distinct CDR3 sequences, with around half observed a single time. The sequencing sample was made of blood. Receptor source: a woman aged 40 to 55 in good health.

This clonotype was seen more than once but under ten times. This chain uses TRBV4-3 with TRBJ2-1; no reliable D call. Germline assignment: CDR1 LGHNA and CDR2 YSLEER. The ends were cut back, 0 bases at V and 5 bases at J, with 8 bases in the middle. There are 14 residues in the CDR3. CDR3 in DNA: TGCGCCAGCAGCCAAGATGGTACCAACAATGAGCAGTTCTTC. Its protein is CASSQDGTNNEQFF.

The chain is built from TRBV20-1 and TRBJ2-1; D might be TRBD1 or TRBD2, each matching 5 bases. Looked up from germline, CDR1 is DFQATT and CDR2 is SNEGSKA (reference sequence). The germline V and J ends were trimmed by 3 bases and 8 bases, with 17 bases remaining between them. CDR3 length: 14 residues. CDR3 loop: CSASSELRGDEQFF. The CDR3 nucleotides read TGCAGTGCTAGCTCCGAACTGAGGGGAGATGAGCAGTTCTTC.

This clonotype was picked up a small number of times. The chain employs TRBV29-1 and TRBJ2-7, with TRBD2 as a possible D gene (7 bases). From germline, CDR1 is SQVTM and CDR2 ANQGSEA. Trimming pared 6 bases from V and 6 bases from J, leaving 18 bases between. CDR3 size: 13 residues. CDR3 sequence reads: CSVPRGGGTEQYF. The CDR3 nucleotides read TGCAGCGTCCCAAGGGGAGGGGGGACCGAGCAGTACTTC.

This clonotype was recorded a few times. This chain links TRBV6-6 with TRBJ2-4, with D tentatively TRBD2 (5 bases). CDR3 size: 16 residues. The V and J ends lost 2 bases and 0 bases respectively, with 11 bases between them. Germline loops: CDR1 MNHNY, CDR2 SVGAGI (reference sequence). The CDR3 sequence is CASSYGETLAKNIQYF. In DNA form, the CDR3 reads TGTGCCAGCAGTTACGGGGAGACCCTAGCCAAAAACATTCAGTACTTC.